This TCR beta chain was observed in a study of blood T cell repertoires in COVID-19. Study-wide background: PBMCs, B-cell-depleted T cells, or T cells were the source of the cDNA or gDNA that made up the material.

How the authors handled the data: The assay estimated nucleated cells by amplifying reference gene primers. TCRdb's copy holds only in-frame clones and misses some; the assay was immunoSEQ multiplex PCR. That table gives V, J and clone size, and the DNA gave D and trimming. The sample contains about 200,000 clones, 80% to 90% of which appear only once. V was pared by 6 bases and J by 11 bases, with 10 bases of the junction left unmatched. Germline values: CDR1 MNHEY, CDR2 SVGEGT. This CDR3 has 12 residues. Each participant's cohort was designated according to participant-reported clinical history. The V call is TRBV6-2 or TRBV6-3, the J call TRBJ2-7; 7 bases agree with TRBD2. Sequencing used PBMCs or T cells enriched from blood (not recorded which). This clonotype was sampled from a man aged 30-40 years who had recovered from COVID-19. CDR3 residues: CASSRQTSAEYF. The CDR3, as DNA: TGTGCCAGCAGCCGCCAAACTAGCGCAGAGTACTTC.